The 32 T cell receptor beta chains in this list originate from one sample, sequenced in a study of intratumoral heterogeneity in liver cancer. Libraries were prepared by immunoSEQ multiplex PCR; TCRdb keeps only in-frame clonotypes and omits some of them. This sample has several thousand clones, with about two thirds found just once. Multiple geographically separated regions of the hepatocellular carcinoma nodule were sampled separately. This specimen was tumor tissue, taken before any cancer treatment. The receptors were gathered from a woman in her 70s with hepatocellular carcinoma.

This CDR3 is CASRRLVTGELFF. In DNA, the CDR3 is TGTGCCAGCAGGAGACTTGTCACCGGGGAGCTGTTTTTT. V and J are TRBV12-3 or TRBV12-4 and TRBJ2-2; D call uncertain. The CDR3 is made up of 13 amino acids. Deletions cut 6 bases from V and 4 bases from J, with 9 bases between.

The chain is built from TRBV25-1 and TRBJ2-3, with D unresolved. Germline V lookup: CDR1 MGHDK, CDR2 SYGVNS. The CDR3 is made up of 11 amino acids. V lost 5 bases to trimming and J lost 5 bases, with 5 bases between them. In nucleotides, the CDR3 is TGTGCCAGCAGTTGGGGAGATACGCAGTATTTT. Its translation is CASSWGDTQYF.

This sequence joins TRBV6-5 and TRBJ1-4, with TRBD1 matching 11 bases. The CDR3 loop spans 15 amino acids. The germline V gene encodes CDR1 MNHEY and CDR2 SVGAGI. J gave up 0 bases and V 6 bases, and 0 bases lay outside the gene matches. In nucleotides, the CDR3 is TGTGCCAGCAGGGGACAGGGGGCAACTAATGAAAAACTGTTTTTT. Protein sequence: CASRGQGATNEKLFF.

The genes are TRBV9 and TRBJ1-1, with D uncertain. V lost 4 bases to trimming and J lost 2 bases, with 12 bases between them. Germline V gene lookup returns CDR1 SGDLS and CDR2 YYNGEE. This CDR3 contains 14 residues. For the CDR3, the DNA is TGTGCCAGCAGCCCTACCCTAGGAAACACTGAAGCTTTCTTT. Protein product: CASSPTLGNTEAFF.

Here the CDR3 reads CAISVDGGTYEQYF. The CDR3 nucleotides are TGTGCCATCAGTGTCGACGGAGGTACCTACGAGCAGTACTTC. The chain carries TRBV10-3 and TRBJ2-7, with a tentative D call TRBD2 (5 bases). The CDR3 has 14 amino acids. Trimming removed 4 bases at V and 2 bases at J, with 12 bases between. The germline gives CDR1 ENHRY, CDR2 SYGVKD.

This clone was found a few times. J is TRBJ2-3 and V is TRBV10-3; D possibly corresponds to TRBD2 (6 bases). The CDR3 runs to 14 residues. V was trimmed by 0 bases and J by 6 bases, leaving 10 bases between them. Germline V gene lookup returns CDR1 ENHRY and CDR2 SYGVKD. As DNA, the CDR3 is TGTGCCATCAGTGAGTCGGAGGGTTCTGATACGCAGTATTTT. It specifies CAISESEGSDTQYF.

The chain links TRBV5-1 to TRBJ2-7, with D unresolved. Trimming removed 4 bases at V and 1 base at J, with 9 bases between. CDR1 and CDR2 from the germline V gene are SGHRS and YFSETQ. This CDR3 is 13 amino acids long. The chain's CDR3 is CASSPTPSYEQYF. The CDR3, as DNA: TGCGCCAGCAGCCCCACACCTTCCTACGAGCAGTACTTC.

This clone was recorded once. The chain links TRBV15 to TRBJ2-5; D remains unclear. Per the germline V gene, CDR1 is LNHNV and CDR2 is YYDKDF (reference sequence). The length of the CDR3 is 16 residues. V lost 0 bases and J 1 base, leaving 12 bases between the germline ends. Written as DNA, the CDR3 is TGTGCCACCAGCAGAGATCCGGCTCCTATCCAAGAGACCCAGTACTTC. Its protein product is CATSRDPAPIQETQYF.

The chain employs TRBV5-1 and TRBJ1-1; tentatively, D is TRBD1 (6 bases). V lost 4 bases and J lost 3, with 19 bases in between. The CDR3 sequence is 16 residues long. Per the germline V gene, CDR1 is SGHRS and CDR2 is YFSETQ. The CDR3 DNA sequence: TGCGCCAGCAGCCAGGCCTCCGGGACACCTTACACTGAAGCTTTCTTT. It specifies CASSQASGTPYTEAFF.

V is TRBV27 and J is TRBJ2-5; D remains ambiguous. The V gene lost 2 bases and the J gene lost 4 bases, with 8 bases spanning the gap. This CDR3 contains 13 residues. The germline CDR1 and CDR2 sequences are MNHEY and SMNVEV (reference sequence). In DNA, the CDR3 is TGTGCCAGCAGTTTAGGGCGTATAGAGACCCAGTACTTC. Encoded protein: CASSLGRIETQYF.

The chain links TRBV5-6 to TRBJ2-7; TRBD1 agrees at 7 bases. The trim removed 4 bases at V and 0 bases at J, leaving 10 bases unmatched. CDR3 length equals 16 residues. CDR1 and CDR2 from the germline V gene are SGHDT and YYEEEE. CDR3 protein: CASSVDNRGPSYEQYF. In nucleotides, the CDR3 is TGTGCCAGCAGCGTAGATAACAGGGGACCCTCCTACGAGCAGTACTTC.

The chain joins TRBV27 to TRBJ2-1, with D maybe TRBD2 (5 bases). The V gene lost 6 bases and the J gene lost 4 bases, with 10 bases spanning the gap. The CDR3 sequence is 13 residues long. Per germline, CDR1 MNHEY and CDR2 SMNVEV (reference sequence). CDR3 DNA: TGTGCCAGCAGGGGGAGAGGGTACAATGAGCAGTTCTTC. This sequence encodes CASRGRGYNEQFF.

The chain uses TRBV19 and TRBJ2-5; 7 bases are a match to TRBD1. Germline trimming cut 5 bases from V and 2 bases from J; bases unmatched to any gene: 17. Germline-derived CDR1 and CDR2 are LNHDA and SQIVND (reference sequence). The CDR3 runs to 18 residues. The DNA of the CDR3 is TGTGCCAGTAGTCGAAGTCCGGGACAGAGATTATTTCAAGAGACCCAGTACTTC. Protein sequence: CASSRSPGQRLFQETQYF. Variable domain in full (rest from reference TRBV19 and TRBJ2-5): DGGITQSPKYLFRKEGQNVTLSCEQNLNHDAMYWYRQDPGQGLRLIYYSQIVNDFQKGDIAEGYSVSREKKESFPLTVTSAQKNPTAFYLCASSRSPGQRLFQETQYFGPGTRLLVL.

This clone was detected a few times. This rearrangement joins TRBV7-3 to TRBJ1-1, with D perhaps TRBD1 (5 bases). Trimming pared 3 bases from V and 7 bases from J, leaving 12 bases between. CDR1 and CDR2 (germline): SGHTA, FQGTGA. This CDR3 is 13 amino acids long. The CDR3 DNA is TGTGCCAGCAGCTTGAGGGCTCAGGGTGAAGCTTTCTTT. This translates into CASSLRAQGEAFF.

The chain recombines TRBV12-3 or TRBV12-4 with TRBJ1-1, with D maybe TRBD1 (5 bases). The CDR3 is made up of 13 amino acids. Trimming shortened V by 8 bases and J by 0 bases, and 10 bases separated the two germline ends. CDR3 sequence (DNA): TGTGCCAGCCAGGGAAGGATGAACACTGAAGCTTTCTTT. Translating it yields CASQGRMNTEAFF.

This clone was observed a few times. One end of the junction does not line up with germline, which may come from a read error. The rearrangement joins TRBV28 to TRBJ1-2, with D hard to call. CDR3 length equals 14 residues. Looked up from germline, CDR1 is MDHEN and CDR2 is SYDVKM. The CDR3 nucleotides read TGTGCCAGCCGTTTGACCCAACCTAACTATGGCTACACCTTC. Translation: CASRLTQPNYGYTF.

The rearrangement joins TRBV27 to TRBJ2-7; D possibly corresponds to TRBD1 (6 bases). This CDR3 contains 11 residues. V shed 6 bases and J shed 10 bases, with 13 bases lying between them. Germline V CDR1 and CDR2: MNHEY, SMNVEV (reference sequence). The CDR3 here is CASRAGASQYF. The CDR3 region has the DNA TGTGCCAGCAGGGCAGGGGCATCTCAGTACTTC.

This clone was seen once. The genes are TRBV5-5 and TRBJ2-1; 10 bases map to TRBD2. CDR3 length equals 15 residues. The germline V gene has CDR1 SGHKS and CDR2 YYEKEE (reference sequence). V shed 2 bases, J shed 8 bases, and the junction held 7 bases outside the gene matches. In DNA form, the CDR3 reads TGTGCCAGCAGCTTCTCTAGCGGGGGCGGGTATGAGCAGTTCTTC. It translates to CASSFSSGGGYEQFF. Full variable domain (outside the CDR3, taken from reference TRBV5-5 and TRBJ2-1): DAGVTQSPTHLIKTRGQQVTLRCSPISGHKSVSWYQQVLGQGPQFIFQYYEKEERGRGNFPDRFSARQFPNYSSELNVNALLLGDSALYLCASSFSSGGGYEQFFGPGTRLTVL.

The chain carries TRBV28 and TRBJ2-2; TRBD1 agrees at 8 bases. V shed 8 bases, J shed 6 bases, and the junction held 11 bases outside the gene matches. This CDR3 comprises 15 residues. Germline-derived CDR1 and CDR2 are MDHEN and SYDVKM. The CDR3 coding sequence is TGTGCCAGCGGAAGACGGACAGGGTTACCCGGGGAGCTGTTTTTT. Translating it yields CASGRRTGLPGELFF. The full variable domain, in which reference TRBV28 and TRBJ2-2 provide the parts outside the CDR3, is DVKVTQSSRYLVKRTGEKVFLECVQDMDHENMFWYRQDPGLGLRLIYFSYDVKMKEKGDIPEGYSVSREKKERFSLILESASTNQTSMYLCASGRRTGLPGELFFGEGSRLTVL.

The V call is TRBV29-1, the J call TRBJ1-1, with D unclear. The CDR3 covers 12 residues. Trimming cost V 7 bases and J 3 bases, with 12 bases left between them. The germline V gene has CDR1 SQVTM and CDR2 ANQGSEA. CDR3 loop: CSGGQRDTEAFF. For the CDR3, the DNA is TGCAGCGGGGGTCAGAGGGACACTGAAGCTTTCTTT.

The chain combines TRBV5-6 with TRBJ2-3; TRBD2 matches 9 bases. V was clipped by 4 bases and J by 3 bases; unmatched bases: 6. Germline CDR1 SGHDT, CDR2 YYEEEE. This CDR3 has 15 amino acids. This chain's CDR3 is CASSPGLAGTDTQYF. CDR3 coding DNA: TGTGCCAGCAGCCCGGGACTAGCTGGTACAGATACGCAGTATTTT.

The rearrangement uses TRBV28 and TRBJ1-6; TRBD1 matches 12 bases. Germline CDR1 is MDHEN and CDR2 is SYDVKM. This CDR3 has 14 residues. The V gene end was trimmed by 4 bases and the J gene end by 9 bases; junction bases not matched to a gene: 1. CDR3 sequence (DNA): TGTGCCAGCAGTTGGGACAGGGGGCTTTCACCCCTCCACTTT. Translating gives CASSWDRGLSPLHF.

The rearrangement joins TRBV6-5 to TRBJ2-7; 7 bases align to TRBD2. The germline gives CDR1 MNHEY, CDR2 SVGAGI. V trimming: 10 bases; J trimming: 4 bases; junction bases outside the gene matches: 13. The CDR3 has 14 residues. The CDR3 sequence is CATSGNNFLYEQYF. DNA for the CDR3: TGTGCCACGAGCGGGAACAATTTCTTATACGAGCAGTACTTC.

The chain carries TRBV11-3 and TRBJ2-2; 9 positions agree with TRBD2. This CDR3 spans 17 amino acids. Germline CDR1 reads SGHNT; CDR2 reads YENEEA. The ends lost 5 bases at V and 5 bases at J; junction bases unmatched: 12. This chain's CDR3 is CASSPNPSGIGTGELFF. The DNA for the CDR3 is TGTGCCAGCAGCCCCAACCCTAGCGGGATAGGGACCGGGGAGCTGTTTTTT. Based on the CDR3 plus reference TRBV11-3 and TRBJ2-2, the full variable domain is EAGVVQSPRYKIIEKKQPVAFWCNPISGHNTLYWYLQNLGQGPELLIRYENEEAVDDSQLPKDRFSAERLKGVDSTLKIQPAELGDSAVYLCASSPNPSGIGTGELFFGEGSRLTVL.

The sample holds a few counts of this clone. This chain links TRBV3-1 (or the pseudogene TRBV3-2) with TRBJ1-4; weak D call: TRBD1 (6 bases). Germline values: CDR1 LGHDT, CDR2 YNNKEL (reference sequence). V was pared by 1 base and J by 8 bases, with 23 bases between. This CDR3 is built from 18 residues. Here the CDR3 reads CASSQGRFRGSTREKLFF. The CDR3 bases are TGTGCCAGCAGCCAAGGACGCTTCAGGGGCTCCACGCGGGAAAAACTGTTTTTT.

The chain employs TRBV6-5 and TRBJ2-5, with D possibly matching TRBD1 (5 bases). Germline V gene sequence: CDR1 MNHEY, CDR2 SVGAGI. CDR3 length: 15 residues. V lost 8 bases to trimming and J lost 4 bases, with 20 bases between them. As DNA, the CDR3 is TGTGCCAGCCGCCGCTCTGGGGCATCAAGAGAGACCCAGTACTTC. This codes for CASRRSGASRETQYF.

This clone came up once. The gene calls are TRBV2 and TRBJ2-2, with D maybe TRBD2 (5 bases). CDR1 and CDR2 from the germline V gene are SNHLY and FYNNEI. This CDR3 spans 14 amino acids. The V end lost 8 bases, the J end lost 0 bases, and 10 bases lay between the germline ends. In DNA form, the CDR3 reads TGTGCCAGCCGGACGGGGTCGAACACCGGGGAGCTGTTTTTT. Translation: CASRTGSNTGELFF.

The chain has TRBV4-2 and TRBJ2-3; D is unresolved. The CDR3 is 13 residues long. V lost 1 base, J lost 2 bases, and 4 bases lay in between. Germline assignment: CDR1 LGHNA and CDR2 YNFKEQ. The CDR3 coding sequence is TGTGCCAGCAGCCAAGGACCCACAGATACGCAGTATTTT. This sequence encodes CASSQGPTDTQYF.

The sample holds a few counts of this clone. The rearrangement links TRBV5-4 to TRBJ2-7; possible D gene TRBD1, 6 bases. Between the trimmed V and J ends, which lost 10 bases and 7 bases, there was a span of 15 bases. CDR1 SGHNT and CDR2 YYREEE come from the germline V gene (reference sequence). The CDR3 totals 11 residues. The CDR3 loop is CAGGSGREQYF. CDR3 coding DNA: TGTGCCGGGGGCTCGGGTAGGGAGCAGTACTTC.

This sequence joins TRBV5-5 and TRBJ2-5; TRBD1 agrees at 9 bases. Germline loops: CDR1 SGHKS, CDR2 YYEKEE (reference sequence). V lost 4 bases, J lost 4 bases, and 17 bases stayed unmatched. There are 18 residues in the CDR3. CDR3 region: CASSARDRVPSGPETQYF. In DNA, the CDR3 is TGTGCCAGCAGCGCCCGGGACAGGGTGCCTAGCGGTCCAGAGACCCAGTACTTC.

The table lists this clone with a few counts. The chain combines TRBV27 with TRBJ2-1; the D is unclear. This CDR3 has 15 amino acids. Per germline, CDR1 MNHEY and CDR2 SMNVEV (reference sequence). V was shortened by 2 bases and J by 4 bases, with 12 bases between the two germline ends. CDR3 region: CASSLVANGYNEQFF. The CDR3 region has the DNA TGTGCCAGCAGTTTAGTAGCTAACGGTTACAATGAGCAGTTCTTC.

This clone has just one count. The chain recombines TRBV5-5 with TRBJ2-5; D unclear. CDR1 is SGHKS, CDR2 YYEKEE, per germline (reference sequence). The V end was cut by 0 bases, the J end by 4 bases, with 7 bases between. CDR3 length: 13 amino acids. The CDR3 here is CASSLAGRETQYF. CDR3 DNA sequence: TGTGCCAGCAGCTTGGCCGGCAGAGAGACCCAGTACTTC.